This TCR beta chain emerged from a study of blood T cell repertoires in COVID-19. Looked up from germline, CDR1 is MNHEY and CDR2 is SMNVEV (reference sequence). The CDR3 is 17 residues long. V lost 6 bases to trimming and J lost 2 bases; unmatched junction nucleotides: 13. Assay: immunoSEQ multiplex PCR; the TCRdb copy retains only in-frame clones and omits some. The table shows 60,000 to 75,000 clones, with approximately 80% occurring only once. The TCR comes from a woman in her forties or fifties with active or convalescent COVID-19. The rearrangement joins TRBV27 to TRBJ2-3; 8 bases match TRBD1. Sequenced sample: peripheral blood. CDR3 in DNA: TGTGCCAGCAGCCCCTTTTGGCAGGGGGCTTTCACAGATACGCAGTATTTT. Translating it yields CASSPFWQGAFTDTQYF.